The present entry profiles one T cell receptor (beta chain) with its context. Its antigen is as yet unknown. Using RNA template, CDR3s of TCR alpha and beta were amplified with iRepertoire arm-PCR. Tissue mRNA or PBMC total RNA, about 85-400 ng, went into one-step reverse transcription and amplification. A single record per CDR3 protein comes from TCRdb applying MiXCR to the multiplex PCR reads. Counted here are about 130,000 distinct CDR3 sequences, 20% to 25% occurring once; the ten biggest clones make up about a quarter. The sample belongs to a study of glioma-infiltrating T cells. Notes on the study in general: Gliomas, especially low-grade, showed above-expected tissue-blood divergence; non-neoplastic patients showed below. Only very few CDR3 sequences appeared in both tissue and blood.

This receptor was identified in a human donor with low-grade glioma or glioblastoma, undergoing nonglioma brain surgery, or in good health (not recorded which). The material sequenced was glioma tissue, nonneoplastic brain tissue, or PBMCs (not recorded which).

CDR3 protein: CASSSHKTGGYQPQHF. The CDR3 DNA is TGTGCCAGCAGTTCTCACAAAACGGGAGGGTATCAGCCCCAGCATTTT. The V call is TRBV28, the J call TRBJ1-5; no clear D gene. V was pared by 4 bases and J by 5 bases, with 18 bases between. The CDR3 loop spans 16 amino acids. Per the germline V gene, CDR1 is MDHEN and CDR2 is SYDVKM.